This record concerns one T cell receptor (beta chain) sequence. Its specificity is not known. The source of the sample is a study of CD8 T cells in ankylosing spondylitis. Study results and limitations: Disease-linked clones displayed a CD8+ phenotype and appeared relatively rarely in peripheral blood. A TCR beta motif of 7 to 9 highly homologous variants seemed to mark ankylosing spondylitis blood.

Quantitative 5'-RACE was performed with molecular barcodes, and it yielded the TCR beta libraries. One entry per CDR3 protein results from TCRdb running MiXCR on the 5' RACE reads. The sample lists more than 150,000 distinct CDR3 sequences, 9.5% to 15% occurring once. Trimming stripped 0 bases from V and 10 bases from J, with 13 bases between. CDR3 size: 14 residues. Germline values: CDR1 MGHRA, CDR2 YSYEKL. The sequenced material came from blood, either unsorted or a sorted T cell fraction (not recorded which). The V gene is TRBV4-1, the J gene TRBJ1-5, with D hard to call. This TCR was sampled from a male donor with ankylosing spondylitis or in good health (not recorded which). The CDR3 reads CASSQERVTYPQHF. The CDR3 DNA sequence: TGCGCCAGCAGCCAAGAAAGGGTAACATACCCCCAGCATTTT.